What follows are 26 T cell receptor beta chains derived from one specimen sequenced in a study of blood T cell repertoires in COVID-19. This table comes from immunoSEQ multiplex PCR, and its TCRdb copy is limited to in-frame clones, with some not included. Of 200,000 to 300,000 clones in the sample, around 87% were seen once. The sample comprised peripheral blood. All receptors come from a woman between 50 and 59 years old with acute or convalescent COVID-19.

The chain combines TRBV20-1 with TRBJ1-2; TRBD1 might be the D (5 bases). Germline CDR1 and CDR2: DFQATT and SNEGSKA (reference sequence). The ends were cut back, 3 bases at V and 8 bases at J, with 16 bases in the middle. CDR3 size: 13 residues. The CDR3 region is CSASSPGLMGYTF. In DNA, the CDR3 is TGCAGTGCTAGTTCCCCAGGGCTCATGGGCTACACCTTC.

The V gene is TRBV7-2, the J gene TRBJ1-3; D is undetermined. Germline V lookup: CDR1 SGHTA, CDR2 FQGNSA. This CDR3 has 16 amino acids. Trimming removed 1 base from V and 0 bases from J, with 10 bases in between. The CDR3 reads CASSLVSSTSGNTIYF. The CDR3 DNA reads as TGTGCCAGCAGCTTAGTTTCCAGTACCTCTGGAAACACCATATATTTT.

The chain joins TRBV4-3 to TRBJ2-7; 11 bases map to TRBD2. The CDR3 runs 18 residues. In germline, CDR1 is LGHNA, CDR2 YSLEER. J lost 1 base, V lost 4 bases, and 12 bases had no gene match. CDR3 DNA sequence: TGCGCCAGCAGCCCCGGACCAGGGACTAGCGGAAGGTCCTACGAGCAGTACTTC. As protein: CASSPGPGTSGRSYEQYF.

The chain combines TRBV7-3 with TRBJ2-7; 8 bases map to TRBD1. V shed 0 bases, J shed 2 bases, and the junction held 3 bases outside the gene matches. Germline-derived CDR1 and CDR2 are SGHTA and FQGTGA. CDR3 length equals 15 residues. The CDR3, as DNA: TGTGCCAGCAGCTTAACGGGGACAGGTCCCTACGAGCAGTACTTC. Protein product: CASSLTGTGPYEQYF.

CDR3 region: CASRQGAGYNQPQHF. CDR3 coding DNA: TGTGCCAGTCGCCAGGGGGCAGGGTACAATCAGCCCCAGCATTTT. The chain uses TRBV19 and TRBJ1-5; 8 nucleotides agree with TRBD1. CDR3 size: 15 residues. V lost 8 bases to trimming and J lost 3 bases; unmatched junction nucleotides: 9. Germline CDR1 is LNHDA and CDR2 is SQIVND (reference sequence).

CDR3 nucleotide sequence: TGCGCCAGCAGCCTCGGGACAGGCAATCAGCCCCAGCATTTT. It yields the protein CASSLGTGNQPQHF. V and J are TRBV4-1 and TRBJ1-5; 7 bases map to TRBD1. The V segment lost 4 bases and the J segment 2 bases; nucleotides outside the gene matches: 2. Germline CDR1 MGHRA, CDR2 YSYEKL. The CDR3 totals 14 residues.

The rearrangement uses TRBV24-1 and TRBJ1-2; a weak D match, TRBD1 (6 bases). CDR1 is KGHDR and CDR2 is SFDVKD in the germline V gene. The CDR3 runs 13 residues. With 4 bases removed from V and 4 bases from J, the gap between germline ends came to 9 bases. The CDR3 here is CATSETGSYGYTF. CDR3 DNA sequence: TGTGCCACCAGTGAGACAGGTTCCTATGGCTACACCTTC.

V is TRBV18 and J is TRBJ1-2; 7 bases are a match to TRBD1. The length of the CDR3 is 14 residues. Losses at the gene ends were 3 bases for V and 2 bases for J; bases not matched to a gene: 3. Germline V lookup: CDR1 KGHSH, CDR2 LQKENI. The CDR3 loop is CASSPGTVNYGYTF. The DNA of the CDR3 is TGTGCCAGCTCACCTGGGACAGTAAACTATGGCTACACCTTC.

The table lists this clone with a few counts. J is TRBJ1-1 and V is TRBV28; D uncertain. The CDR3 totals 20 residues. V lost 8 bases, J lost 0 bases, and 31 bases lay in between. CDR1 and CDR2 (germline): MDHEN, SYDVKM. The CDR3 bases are TGTGCCAGCGCCCTTCGTGTCAATCAGGTTGGCATCCCTATGAACACTGAAGCTTTCTTT. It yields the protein CASALRVNQVGIPMNTEAFF.

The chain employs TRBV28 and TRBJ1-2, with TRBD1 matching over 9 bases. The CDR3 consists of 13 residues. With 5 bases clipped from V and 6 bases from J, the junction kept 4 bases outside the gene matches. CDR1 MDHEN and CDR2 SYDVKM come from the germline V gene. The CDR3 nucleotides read TGTGCCAGCAGTGGACAGGGGTTCGATGGCTACACCTTC. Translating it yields CASSGQGFDGYTF.

The CDR3 region has the DNA TGTGCCAGTAGTGTTCAGCAGGGGAATGAAGCTTTCTTT. Translated: CASSVQQGNEAFF. The chain employs TRBV19 and TRBJ1-1, with a possible D match to TRBD1 (6 bases). Germline V lookup: CDR1 LNHDA, CDR2 SQIVND (reference sequence). Trimming removed 5 bases from V and 7 bases from J, with 14 bases in between. The CDR3 has 13 residues.

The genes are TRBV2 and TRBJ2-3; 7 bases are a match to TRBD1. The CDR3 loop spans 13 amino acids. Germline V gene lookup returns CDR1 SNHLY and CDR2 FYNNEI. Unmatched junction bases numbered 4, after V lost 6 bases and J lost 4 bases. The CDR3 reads CASSDRVPDTQYF. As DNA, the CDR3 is TGTGCCAGCAGCGACAGGGTCCCAGATACGCAGTATTTT.

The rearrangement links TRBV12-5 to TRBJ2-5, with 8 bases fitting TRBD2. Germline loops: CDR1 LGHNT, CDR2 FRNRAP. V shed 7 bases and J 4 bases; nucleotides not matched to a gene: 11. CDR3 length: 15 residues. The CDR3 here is CASALGGLVVETQYF. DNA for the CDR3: TGTGCTAGTGCCCTGGGGGGACTAGTCGTAGAGACCCAGTACTTC. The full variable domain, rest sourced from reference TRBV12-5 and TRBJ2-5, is DARVTQTPRHKVTEMGQEVTMRCQPILGHNTVFWYRQTMMQGLELLAYFRNRAPLDDSGMPKDRFSAEMPDATLATLKIQPSEPRDSAVYFCASALGGLVVETQYFGPGTRLLVL.

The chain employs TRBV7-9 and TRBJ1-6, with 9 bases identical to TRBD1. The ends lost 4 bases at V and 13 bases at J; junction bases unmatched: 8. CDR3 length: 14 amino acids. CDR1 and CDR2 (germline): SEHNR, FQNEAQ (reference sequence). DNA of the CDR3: TGTGCCAGCAGCTACGGGACAGGGCGCGGGCCCCTCCACTTT. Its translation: CASSYGTGRGPLHF.

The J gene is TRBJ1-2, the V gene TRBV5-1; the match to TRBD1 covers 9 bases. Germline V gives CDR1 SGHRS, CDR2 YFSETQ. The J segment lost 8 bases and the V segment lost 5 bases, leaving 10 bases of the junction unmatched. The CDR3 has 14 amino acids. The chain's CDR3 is CASRASGTGLGYTF. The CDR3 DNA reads TGCGCCAGCAGAGCCTCCGGGACAGGGTTAGGCTACACCTTC.

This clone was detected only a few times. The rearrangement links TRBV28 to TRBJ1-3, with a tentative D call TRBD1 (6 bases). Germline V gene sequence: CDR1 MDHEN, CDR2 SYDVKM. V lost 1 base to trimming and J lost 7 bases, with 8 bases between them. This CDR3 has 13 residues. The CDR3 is CASSLSGANTIYF. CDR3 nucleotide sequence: TGTGCCAGCAGTTTATCAGGGGCGAACACCATATATTTT.

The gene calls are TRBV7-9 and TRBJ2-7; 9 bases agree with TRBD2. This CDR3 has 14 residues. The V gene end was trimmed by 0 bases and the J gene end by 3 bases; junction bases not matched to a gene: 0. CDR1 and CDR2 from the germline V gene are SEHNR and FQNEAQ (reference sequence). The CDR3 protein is CASSLASGGYEQYF. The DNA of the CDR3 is TGTGCCAGCAGCTTAGCTAGCGGGGGCTACGAGCAGTACTTC.

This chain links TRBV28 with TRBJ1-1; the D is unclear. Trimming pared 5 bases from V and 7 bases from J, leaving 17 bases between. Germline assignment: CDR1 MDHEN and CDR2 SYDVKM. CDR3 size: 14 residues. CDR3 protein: CASSTDLTGFEAFF. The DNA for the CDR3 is TGTGCCAGCAGTACCGACCTTACGGGATTTGAAGCTTTCTTT.

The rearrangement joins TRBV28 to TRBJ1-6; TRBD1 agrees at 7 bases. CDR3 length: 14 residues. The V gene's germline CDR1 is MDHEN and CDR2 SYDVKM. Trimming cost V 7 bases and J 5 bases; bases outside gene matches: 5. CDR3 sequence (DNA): TGTGCCAGCATCCGACAGGGACATAATTCACCCCTCCACTTT. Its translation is CASIRQGHNSPLHF.

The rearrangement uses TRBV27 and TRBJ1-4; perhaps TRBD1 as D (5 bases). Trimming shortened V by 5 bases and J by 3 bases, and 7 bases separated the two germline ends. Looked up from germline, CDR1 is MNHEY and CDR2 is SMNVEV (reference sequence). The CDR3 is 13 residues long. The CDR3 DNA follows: TGTGCCAGCAGTAGGGACTCTAATGAAAAACTGTTTTTT. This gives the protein CASSRDSNEKLFF.

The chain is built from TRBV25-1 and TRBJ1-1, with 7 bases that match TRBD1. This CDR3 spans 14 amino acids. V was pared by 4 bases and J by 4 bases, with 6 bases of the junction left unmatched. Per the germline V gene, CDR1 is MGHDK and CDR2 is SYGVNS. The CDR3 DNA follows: TGTGCCAGCAGTGGCACAGGGGAAAGCACTGAAGCTTTCTTT. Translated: CASSGTGESTEAFF.

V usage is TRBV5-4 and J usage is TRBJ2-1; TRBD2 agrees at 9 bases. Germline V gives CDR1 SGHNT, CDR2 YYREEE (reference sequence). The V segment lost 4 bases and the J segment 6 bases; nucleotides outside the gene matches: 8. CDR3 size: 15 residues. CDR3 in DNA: TGTGCCAGCAGCGGGGGCGGGAGGGCCCCCAATGAGCAGTTCTTC. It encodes CASSGGGRAPNEQFF.

The CDR3 nucleotides read TGTGCCAGCAGCTTAGGTGAACAGACCGCGACCAATTTAGAGACCCAGTACTTC. This translates into CASSLGEQTATNLETQYF. V and J are TRBV11-3 and TRBJ2-5; D remains unclear. V lost 1 base, J lost 4 bases, and 22 bases lay in between. Germline V CDR1 and CDR2: SGHNT, YENEEA. The CDR3 loop spans 18 amino acids.

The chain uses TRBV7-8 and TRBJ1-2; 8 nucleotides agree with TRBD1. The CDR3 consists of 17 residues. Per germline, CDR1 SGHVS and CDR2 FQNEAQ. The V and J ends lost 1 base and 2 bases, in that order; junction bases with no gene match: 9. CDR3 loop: CASSLGLTGARNYGYTF. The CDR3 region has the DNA TGTGCCAGCAGCTTAGGTCTGACAGGGGCGAGAAACTATGGCTACACCTTC. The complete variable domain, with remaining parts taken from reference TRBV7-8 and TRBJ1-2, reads GAGVSQSPRYKVAKRGQDVALRCDPISGHVSLFWYQQALGQGPEFLTYFQNEAQLDKSGLPSDRFFAERPEGSVSTLKIQRTQQEDSAVYLCASSLGLTGARNYGYTFGSGTRLTVV.

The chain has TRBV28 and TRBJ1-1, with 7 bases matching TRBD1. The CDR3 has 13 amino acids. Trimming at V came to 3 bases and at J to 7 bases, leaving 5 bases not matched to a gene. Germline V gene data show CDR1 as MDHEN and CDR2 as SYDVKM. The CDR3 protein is CASSLRQGLEAFF. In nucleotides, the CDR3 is TGTGCCAGCAGTTTGAGACAGGGTCTTGAAGCTTTCTTT.

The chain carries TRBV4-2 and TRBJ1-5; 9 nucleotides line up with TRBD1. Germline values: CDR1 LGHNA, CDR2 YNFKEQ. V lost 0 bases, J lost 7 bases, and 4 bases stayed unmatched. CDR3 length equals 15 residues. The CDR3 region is CASSQDPGQGQPQHF. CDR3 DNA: TGTGCCAGCAGCCAAGATCCGGGACAGGGCCAGCCCCAGCATTTT.